This TCR beta chain appears in the sequencing data of a study of T-cell reconstitution after alpha-beta-depleted transplantation in children. General observations from the study: Roughly two months post-transplant, alpha-beta T cells reportedly originated from several hundred graft clones that had expanded. Certain patients had high TCRbeta diversity at day 60, and it came from recipient T cells and thymic progenitors that survived. At one year after transplant, newly produced T cells mostly accounted for T-cell counts and diversity.

Unique molecular identifiers were used to barcode this TCRbeta library. TCRdb redid the calling of the PCR reads with MiXCR, one entry per CDR3 protein. The data contain some 150,000 distinct CDR3 sequences, 7.5% to 9% of them seen just once; the ten biggest clones take up 15% to 20%. Germline assignment: CDR1 ENHRY and CDR2 SYGVKD. CDR3 length equals 17 residues. V gave up 5 bases and J gave up 6 bases, with 23 bases separating them. Only a few counts were recorded for this clonotype. Antigen unknown. The receptor's source is a female patient aged 2-15 years who had a stem cell transplant for congenital amegakaryocytic thrombocytopenia, so the T cells may come from the graft donor. The starting material was PBMCs, mostly from graft donor cells, obtained 180 days after TCRalphabeta/CD19-depleted stem cell transplant. This rearrangement joins TRBV10-3 to TRBJ2-1, with a possible D match to TRBD2 (6 bases). CDR3 in DNA: TGTGCCATCAGTTTCCACGCCACGGGACTGGCACCCAATGAGCAGTTCTTC. Translated, it gives CAISFHATGLAPNEQFF.